This entry lists 21 T cell receptor beta chains sequenced from one sample in a study of CD4 T cell repertoires in COVID-19. This table comes from immunoSEQ multiplex PCR, and its TCRdb copy is limited to in-frame clones, with some not included. Of some 80,000 clones listed, approximately 83% are singletons. Sequenced here: CD4+ T cells from peripheral blood, sampled after recovery from COVID-19. Receptors originate from a human donor who had COVID-19.

The chain uses TRBV11-1 and TRBJ1-1; the match to TRBD1 covers 9 bases. V shed 7 bases, J shed 7 bases, and the junction held 7 bases outside the gene matches. Germline CDR1 and CDR2: SGHAT and FQDESV (reference sequence). This CDR3 is 13 amino acids long. The CDR3 region has the DNA TGTGCCAGCACCAGGACAGGGGTCATTGAAGCTTTCTTT. Protein sequence: CASTRTGVIEAFF.

The chain has TRBV2 and TRBJ1-2; 7 bases fit TRBD1. The CDR3 contains 12 residues. Per germline, CDR1 SNHLY and CDR2 FYNNEI. Trimming cost V 2 bases and J 8 bases; bases outside gene matches: 2. The CDR3 here is CASSELGGGYTF. The CDR3 nucleotides read TGTGCCAGCAGTGAACTAGGGGGCGGCTACACCTTC.

The chain links TRBV19 to TRBJ2-2; tentatively, D is TRBD1 (6 bases). The V end lost 7 bases, the J end lost 4 bases, and 10 bases lay between the germline ends. This CDR3 is built from 13 residues. CDR1 is LNHDA and CDR2 is SQIVND in the germline V gene (reference sequence). The chain's CDR3 is CASMDSFTGELFF. CDR3 sequence (DNA): TGTGCCAGTATGGACAGCTTCACCGGGGAGCTGTTTTTT.

V is TRBV3-1 (or the pseudogene TRBV3-2) and J is TRBJ1-6, with D possibly TRBD1 on 5 matching bases. The germline V gene has CDR1 LGHDT and CDR2 YNNKEL (reference sequence). V gave up 3 bases and J gave up 11 bases, with 11 bases separating them. This CDR3 has 13 residues. CDR3 sequence: CASSHPPGAPLHF. The CDR3 DNA sequence: TGTGCCAGCAGCCACCCACCGGGGGCACCCCTCCACTTT.

The chain employs TRBV2 and TRBJ2-2, with 8 bases identical to TRBD2. This CDR3 spans 15 amino acids. Germline CDR1 SNHLY, CDR2 FYNNEI. Trimming cost V 10 bases and J 4 bases; bases outside gene matches: 11. The CDR3 DNA reads as TGTGCCATGGCGATGGCGGGGGGTAGCACCGGGGAGCTGTTTTTT. Translated, it gives CAMAMAGGSTGELFF.

The chain joins TRBV19 to TRBJ2-2; a weak D match, TRBD1 (6 bases). V was trimmed by 10 bases and J by 3 bases, leaving 15 bases between them. This CDR3 region has 14 residues. Germline V CDR1 and CDR2: LNHDA, SQIVND (reference sequence). CDR3 region: CATWDKNYTGELFF. CDR3 nucleotides: TGTGCCACCTGGGACAAAAATTACACCGGGGAGCTGTTTTTT.

The chain links TRBV10-1 to TRBJ2-2, with D unclear. The V end was cut by 7 bases, the J end by 3 bases, with 12 bases between. Germline V gives CDR1 WNHNN, CDR2 SYGVQD (reference sequence). The CDR3 contains 14 residues. In DNA, the CDR3 is TGCGCCAGCAATCCTACAGAATACACCGGGGAGCTGTTTTTT. Translation gives CASNPTEYTGELFF.

The chain links TRBV6-6 to TRBJ1-2, with unresolved D. Germline V lookup: CDR1 MNHNY, CDR2 SVGAGI (reference sequence). V shed 4 bases and J shed 6 bases, with 6 bases lying between them. CDR3 length: 11 residues. The CDR3 sequence is CASSLLDGYTF. The CDR3 coding sequence is TGTGCCAGCAGTTTGCTTGATGGCTACACCTTC.

This chain links TRBV28 with TRBJ2-7; D possibly corresponds to TRBD1 (6 bases). Germline V gene data show CDR1 as MDHEN and CDR2 as SYDVKM. This CDR3 comprises 13 residues. V was trimmed by 6 bases and J by 2 bases, leaving 11 bases between them. In DNA form, the CDR3 reads TGTGCCAGCAGCTCCACAGGGCCCTACGAGCAGTACTTC. This translates into CASSSTGPYEQYF.

V gene TRBV6-5 combines with J gene TRBJ2-7; no clear D gene. Germline-derived CDR1 and CDR2 are MNHEY and SVGAGI. V was trimmed by 4 bases and J by 3 bases, leaving 10 bases between them. The CDR3 totals 13 residues. CDR3 region: CASSSRINYEQYF. DNA of the CDR3: TGTGCCAGCAGTTCCCGTATCAACTACGAGCAGTACTTC.

The rearrangement joins TRBV7-3 to TRBJ2-3, with 9 bases that match TRBD1. This CDR3 comprises 15 residues. Germline V gives CDR1 SGHTA, CDR2 FQGTGA. The trim removed 4 bases at V and 0 bases at J, leaving 2 bases unmatched. CDR3 residues: CASSSGQGSTDTQYF. The CDR3 region has the DNA TGTGCCAGCAGCTCCGGACAGGGGAGCACAGATACGCAGTATTTT.

This clone was seen only a few times. The chain couples TRBV5-1 to TRBJ1-5; D call uncertain. CDR3 length equals 16 residues. Trimming removed 4 bases from V and 7 bases from J, with 21 bases in between. Germline loops: CDR1 SGHRS, CDR2 YFSETQ. The CDR3 sequence: CASSPHERLKVQPQHF. CDR3 coding DNA: TGCGCCAGCAGCCCCCACGAAAGGCTAAAGGTGCAGCCCCAGCATTTT. The entire variable domain, with the rest obtained from reference TRBV5-1 and TRBJ1-5, is as follows: KAGVTQTPRYLIKTRGQQVTLSCSPISGHRSVSWYQQTPGQGLQFLFEYFSETQRNKGNFPGRFSGRQFSNSRSEMNVSTLELGDSALYLCASSPHERLKVQPQHFGDGTRLSIL.

The chain employs TRBV6-1 and TRBJ2-7; D not certain. This CDR3 spans 14 amino acids. CDR1 and CDR2 (germline): MNHNS, SASEGT. V shed 2 bases and J shed 5 bases, with 13 bases lying between them. The CDR3 sequence is CASSEKGFLDEQYF. CDR3 DNA: TGTGCCAGCAGTGAAAAAGGGTTCCTAGACGAGCAGTACTTC.

This clone was detected once. V gene TRBV7-9 combines with J gene TRBJ2-5, with D perhaps given as TRBD1 or TRBD2 (5 bases each). Trimming stripped 3 bases from V and 6 bases from J, with 17 bases between. The CDR3 totals 15 residues. Per germline, CDR1 SEHNR and CDR2 FQNEAQ (reference sequence). DNA of the CDR3: TGTGCCAGCAGCTTCAGTATCGGAGAGGGGAAGACCCAGTACTTC. Translated: CASSFSIGEGKTQYF.

In its sample, this clone was seen once. The chain uses TRBV20-1 and TRBJ2-3; D remains ambiguous. CDR1 is DFQATT, CDR2 SNEGSKA, per germline (reference sequence). Trimming took off 7 bases at V and 10 bases at J, with 15 bases between the two ends. The CDR3 loop spans 11 amino acids. CDR3 bases: TGCAGTGGAGAAGACTCTCTGGCGCAGTATTTT. Translation gives CSGEDSLAQYF.

The chain couples TRBV6-5 to TRBJ2-3, with 9 bases lining up with TRBD1. CDR1 and CDR2 from the germline V gene are MNHEY and SVGAGI. This CDR3 has 15 residues. J lost 6 bases, V lost 6 bases, and 10 bases had no gene match. The CDR3 protein is CASRAGTGFSDTQYF. The CDR3 DNA sequence: TGTGCCAGCAGAGCCGGGACAGGGTTCTCGGATACGCAGTATTTT.

Details on this clone: The same CDR3 can be traced to other DNA sequences in this sample. J is TRBJ1-5 and V is TRBV7-9, with unresolved D. V lost 1 base and J lost 5, with 3 bases in between. The CDR3 is 12 residues long. CDR1 is SEHNR, CDR2 FQNEAQ, per germline (reference sequence). This chain's CDR3 is CASSLGDQPQHF. The CDR3 coding sequence is TGTGCCAGCAGCTTAGGGGATCAGCCCCAGCATTTT.

This sequence joins TRBV2 and TRBJ2-5; 8 bases are a match to TRBD2. CDR3 length: 16 amino acids. Germline V gene data show CDR1 as SNHLY and CDR2 as FYNNEI. V shed 2 bases, J shed 1 base, and the junction held 6 bases outside the gene matches. The CDR3 DNA sequence: TGTGCCAGCAGTGAACTTGGCGGGAGGTTCCAAGAGACCCAGTACTTC. Its protein product is CASSELGGRFQETQYF.

The chain links TRBV18 to TRBJ2-7, with D possibly being TRBD2 (5 bases). The germline V and J ends were trimmed by 4 bases and 0 bases, with 7 bases remaining between them. CDR3 length: 13 residues. Germline assignment: CDR1 KGHSH and CDR2 LQKENI. CDR3 loop: CASSRESSYEQYF. Written as DNA, the CDR3 is TGTGCCAGCTCACGGGAGTCCTCCTACGAGCAGTACTTC.

The V and J genes are TRBV28 and TRBJ2-3; D ambiguous. Trimming took off 5 bases at V and 3 bases at J, with 9 bases between the two ends. This CDR3 has 13 residues. From germline, CDR1 is MDHEN and CDR2 SYDVKM. The CDR3 nucleotides are TGTGCCAGCAGTCCGCCCTCAACAGATACGCAGTATTTT. This sequence encodes CASSPPSTDTQYF.

The chain carries TRBV18 and TRBJ2-1, with 8 bases lining up with TRBD1. Germline V CDR1 and CDR2: KGHSH, LQKENI. The CDR3 runs 17 residues. Germline trimming cut 4 bases from V and 4 bases from J; bases unmatched to any gene: 12. Here the CDR3 DNA reads TGTGCCAGCTCACACGTCGCCGCCGGACAGGGATACAATGAGCAGTTCTTC. Its protein is CASSHVAAGQGYNEQFF.